The 20 T cell receptor beta chains below were found in one sample sequenced in a study of human T cells and chemical hapten exposure. The time point is: patch test 2, 6 weeks after DPC sensitization. Regarding treatment: therapeutic diphenylcyclopropenone sensitization with weekly scalp DPC. TCRdb processed the RACE reads anew with MiXCR; each CDR3 protein has one entry. The table has about 140,000 distinct CDR3 sequences, approximately 12% seen once. Sequencing used whole blood, obtained in connection with sensitization to the hapten diphenylcyclopropenone (DPC). All receptors derive from a woman aged 45-60 years with alopecia areata. Some clones in this sample may be carry-over from other donors' samples.

The chain uses TRBV2 and TRBJ2-7; no clear D. This CDR3 is built from 12 residues. V was shortened by 7 bases and J by 6 bases, with 13 bases between the two germline ends. Germline-derived CDR1 and CDR2 are SNHLY and FYNNEI. This CDR3 reads CASTYGLGEQYF. CDR3 sequence (DNA): TGTGCCAGCACCTACGGCCTCGGCGAGCAGTACTTC.

This clonotype occurred many times. The CDR3 sequence: CASSRGNLQGGQPQHF. The CDR3 DNA reads as TGTGCCAGCAGTCGGGGTAACCTACAGGGGGGTCAGCCCCAGCATTTT. The chain combines TRBV6-5 with TRBJ1-5; 8 bases are shared with TRBD1. There are 16 residues in the CDR3. Trimming took 5 bases from V and 6 from J; bases not matched to a gene: 12. The germline V gene has CDR1 MNHEY and CDR2 SVGAGI.

This clonotype showed up just a few times. The chain employs TRBV20-1 and TRBJ2-4; 7 nucleotides agree with TRBD1. This CDR3 has 13 residues. CDR1 and CDR2 (germline): DFQATT, SNEGSKA (reference sequence). The trim removed 7 bases at V and 0 bases at J, leaving 3 bases unmatched. DNA for the CDR3: TGCAGTGTCGACAGGGTAGCCAAAAACATTCAGTACTTC. The encoded protein is CSVDRVAKNIQYF.

This clonotype has only one observation. The chain uses TRBV12-3 or TRBV12-4 and TRBJ2-7; 10 positions agree with TRBD2. The CDR3 has 14 residues. V gave up 1 base and J gave up 9 bases; unmatched junction bases: 6. CDR3 DNA: TGTGCCAGCAGTTTAGGGCTAGCGGGAGCACGGCAGTACTTC. It translates to CASSLGLAGARQYF.

This clonotype was seen only a few times. V is TRBV7-2 and J is TRBJ2-5, with D possibly TRBD1 on 6 matching bases. The CDR3 runs to 14 residues. Trimming shortened V by 3 bases and J by 2 bases, and 10 bases separated the two germline ends. The germline gives CDR1 SGHTA, CDR2 FQGNSA. This CDR3 reads CASSFSGAQETQYF. CDR3 DNA: TGTGCCAGCAGCTTCTCAGGGGCACAAGAGACCCAGTACTTC.

The chain links TRBV14 to TRBJ2-1, with no clear D. This CDR3 has 15 residues. The V gene's germline CDR1 is SGHDN and CDR2 FVKESK. With 0 bases removed from V and 4 bases from J, the gap between germline ends came to 10 bases. CDR3 sequence reads: CASSQDRAVYNEQFF. CDR3 DNA sequence: TGTGCCAGCAGCCAAGATCGGGCGGTTTACAATGAGCAGTTCTTC. Full variable domain (missing parts from reference TRBV14 and TRBJ2-1): EAGVTQFPSHSVIEKGQTVTLRCDPISGHDNLYWYRRVMGKEIKFLLHFVKESKQDESGMPNNRFLAERTGGTYSTLKVQPAELEDSGVYFCASSQDRAVYNEQFFGPGTRLTVL.

As concerns this clonotype: Relative to the germline gene, one junction end is altered; a read error may explain this. The V and J genes are TRBV7-7 and TRBJ2-5; 7 bases agree with TRBD2. This CDR3 comprises 14 residues. Germline V CDR1 and CDR2: SSHAT, FNYEAQ (reference sequence). CDR3 protein: CASSLLAAQETQYF. DNA for the CDR3: TGTGCTAGCAGCCTCCTAGCGGCACAAGAGACCCAGTACTTC.

The CDR3 region has the DNA TGTGCCAGCAGCTTATTCGGAGTAAATCAGCCCCAGCATTTT. Encoded protein: CASSLFGVNQPQHF. The chain recombines TRBV7-2 with TRBJ1-5; no clear D. The V end was cut by 2 bases, the J end by 4 bases, with 9 bases between. Germline-derived CDR1 and CDR2 are SGHTA and FQGNSA. CDR3 length: 14 residues.

This clonotype was seen ten or more times. This rearrangement joins TRBV29-1 to TRBJ2-7; TRBD1 matches 7 bases. The length of the CDR3 is 15 residues. The trim removed 0 bases at V and 0 bases at J, leaving 5 bases unmatched. The germline gives CDR1 SQVTM, CDR2 ANQGSEA. CDR3 sequence (DNA): TGCAGCGTTGAAGATCGACGGACAGGCTCCTACGAGCAGTACTTC. This encodes CSVEDRRTGSYEQYF.

A few counts support this clonotype. This chain uses TRBV19 with TRBJ2-3; no clear D gene. The CDR3 length is 12 residues. Germline values: CDR1 LNHDA, CDR2 SQIVND (reference sequence). Trimming removed 5 bases at V and 4 bases at J, with 7 bases between. The CDR3 DNA sequence: TGTGCCAGTAGTCCAAGTTCAGATACGCAGTATTTT. Translated: CASSPSSDTQYF.

The CDR3 spells CASSLGKMVRDREGEKLFF. The CDR3 DNA reads as TGTGCCAGCAGCTTGGGAAAAATGGTCAGAGACAGGGAAGGGGAAAAACTGTTTTTT. The chain joins TRBV5-4 to TRBJ1-4, with 7 bases aligning to TRBD1. CDR1 SGHNT and CDR2 YYREEE come from the germline V gene (reference sequence). The CDR3 runs 19 residues. The J segment lost 8 bases and the V segment lost 0 bases, leaving 19 bases of the junction unmatched.

The table lists this clonotype with many counts. This chain joins TRBV11-2 and TRBJ1-1; 9 bases agree with TRBD1. Germline trimming cut 5 bases from V and 1 base from J; bases unmatched to any gene: 5. Per the germline V gene, CDR1 is SGHAT and CDR2 is FQNNGV. CDR3 length equals 15 residues. In nucleotides, the CDR3 is TGTGCCAGCAGCCCGGGACAGGGAAGGAACACTGAAGCTTTCTTT. This encodes CASSPGQGRNTEAFF. Drawing the rest from reference TRBV11-2 and TRBJ1-1, the complete variable domain is EAGVAQSPRYKIIEKRQSVAFWCNPISGHATLYWYQQILGQGPKLLIQFQNNGVVDDSQLPKDRFSAERLKGVDSTLKIQPAKLEDSAVYLCASSPGQGRNTEAFFGQGTRLTVV.

The J gene is TRBJ2-1, the V gene TRBV7-2; D not certain. The CDR3 is 15 amino acids. The V gene lost 1 base and the J gene lost 0 bases, with 7 bases spanning the gap. Germline loops: CDR1 SGHTA, CDR2 FQGNSA. The CDR3 bases are TGTGCCAGCAGCTTAGTGAAGAGCTCCTACAATGAGCAGTTCTTC. Protein: CASSLVKSSYNEQFF.

The rearrangement links TRBV6-5 to TRBJ2-1; the match to TRBD2 covers 11 bases. V lost 8 bases to trimming and J lost 8 bases; unmatched junction nucleotides: 11. The CDR3 consists of 15 residues. CDR1 is MNHEY, CDR2 SVGAGI, per germline. The CDR3: CASGIAGGPYDEQFF. Written as DNA, the CDR3 is TGTGCCAGCGGGATAGCGGGAGGGCCTTACGATGAGCAGTTCTTC.

This chain uses TRBV7-6 with TRBJ2-5, with unresolved D. Trimming removed 5 bases from V and 10 bases from J, with 14 bases in between. The length of the CDR3 is 12 residues. Germline assignment: CDR1 SGHVS and CDR2 FNYEAQ. CDR3 residues: CASSERVPIQYF. CDR3 nucleotide sequence: TGTGCCAGCAGCGAAAGGGTTCCCATCCAGTACTTC.

This clonotype was picked up a small number of times. The chain joins TRBV29-1 to TRBJ2-7, with a weak D call TRBD1 (5 bases). The V gene's germline CDR1 is SQVTM and CDR2 ANQGSEA. The ends were cut back, 3 bases at V and 7 bases at J, with 13 bases in the middle. This CDR3 comprises 12 residues. This CDR3 reads CSVELTGREQYF. The CDR3 DNA sequence: TGCAGCGTTGAGTTAACAGGCCGGGAGCAGTACTTC.

This clonotype was detected ten times or more. The chain employs TRBV27 and TRBJ2-2, with D tentatively TRBD1 (6 bases). The CDR3 consists of 15 residues. CDR1 and CDR2 from the germline V gene are MNHEY and SMNVEV (reference sequence). V was pared by 6 bases and J by 8 bases, with 19 bases between. For the CDR3, the DNA is TGTGCCAGCAGCCCAAGAACAGGGTTATTGGGGGAGCTGTTTTTT. This codes for CASSPRTGLLGELFF.

This clonotype was counted a few times. The chain uses TRBV7-8 and TRBJ2-7; tentative D call: TRBD1 (6 bases). The CDR3 runs 12 residues. Germline CDR1 SGHVS, CDR2 FQNEAQ. Trimming removed 5 bases from V and 6 bases from J, with 11 bases in between. CDR3 protein: CASSTQGTEQYF. The CDR3 nucleotides read TGTGCCAGCAGCACACAGGGTACCGAGCAGTACTTC.

This clonotype was seen many times. The DNA for the CDR3 is TGTGCCAGCAGCCACCCAACGGGGATTACGCAGTATTTT. It codes for CASSHPTGITQYF. The genes are TRBV14 and TRBJ2-3; tentative D call: TRBD2 (5 bases). The CDR3 extends over 13 amino acids. The V gene's germline CDR1 is SGHDN and CDR2 FVKESK. Trimming removed 3 bases from V and 8 bases from J, with 12 bases in between.

This clonotype was found a few times. V is TRBV5-5 and J is TRBJ1-5; tentative D call: TRBD1 (5 bases). The CDR3 covers 13 residues. The germline V gene encodes CDR1 SGHKS and CDR2 YYEKEE (reference sequence). The ends were cut back, 3 bases at V and 4 bases at J, with 8 bases in the middle. CDR3 protein: CASSWDGNQPQHF. The CDR3, as DNA: TGTGCCAGCAGCTGGGACGGAAATCAGCCCCAGCATTTT.